Each of the 9 T cell receptor beta chains below was sequenced from the same sample in a study of blood T cells in healthy people across ages. Combining a sample-barcoded 5' primer with a J-beta primer mix, a second PCR ran for about 7 to 11 cycles. TCRdb analysed the 5' RACE reads with MiXCR anew, one entry per CDR3 protein. The table shows some 760,000 distinct CDR3 sequences, with 25% occurring only once. These data were likewise used in another study, on T cells of mothers and their children.

The specimen was blood. The origin of the receptors is a boy aged 5 to 17 in good health.

CDR3 amino acids: CASSPLPVAGLEDTQYF. DNA for the CDR3: TGTGCCAGCAGTCCTTTACCGGTAGCGGGCCTAGAAGATACGCAGTATTTT. The rearrangement uses TRBV7-9 and TRBJ2-3, with 7 bases lining up with TRBD2. After removal of 6 bases from V and 5 bases from J, the junction contained 17 bases not matched to a gene. Germline V gene data show CDR1 as SEHNR and CDR2 as FQNEAQ (reference sequence). The CDR3 extends over 17 amino acids. The entire variable domain, with the rest obtained from reference TRBV7-9 and TRBJ2-3, is as follows: DTGVSQNPRHKITKRGQNVTFRCDPISEHNRLYWYRQTLGQGPEFLTYFQNEAQLEKSRLLSDRFSAERPKGSFSTLEIQRTEQGDSAMYLCASSPLPVAGLEDTQYFGPGTRLTVL.

This chain joins TRBV10-3 and TRBJ2-5, with D maybe TRBD2 (6 bases). The DNA end lines up better with TRBJ2-1; the J call may be wrong. In germline, CDR1 is ENHRY, CDR2 SYGVKD. CDR3 length equals 16 residues. The CDR3 DNA reads as TGTGCCATCAGTGAGTCTATTAGCGGCTCCTACAATGAGCAGTTCTTC. This translates into CAISESISGSYNEQFF.

This clonotype has only a few counts. This sequence joins TRBV5-4 and TRBJ2-1; possibly TRBD1 or TRBD2 for D (5 bases each). CDR3 size: 15 residues. Germline V gives CDR1 SGHNT, CDR2 YYREEE (reference sequence). V was cut by 4 bases and J by 5 bases, with 16 bases left in between. CDR3 loop: CASSTGQGRDNEQFF. The CDR3 DNA is TGTGCCAGCAGCACGGGGCAGGGACGGGACAATGAGCAGTTCTTC.

This clonotype was counted at least ten times. This chain links TRBV2 with TRBJ2-5, with a tentative D call TRBD1 (6 bases). Germline CDR1 reads SNHLY; CDR2 reads FYNNEI. With 6 bases removed from V and 2 bases from J, the gap between germline ends came to 10 bases. CDR3 length: 13 residues. The CDR3 region has the DNA TGTGCCAGCAGGGCACAGGGACAAGAGACCCAGTACTTC. Translated, it gives CASRAQGQETQYF.

This clonotype was seen a handful of times. The chain combines TRBV6-2 or TRBV6-3 with TRBJ2-7, with D unresolved. Germline CDR1 MNHEY, CDR2 SVGEGT. CDR3 length: 15 residues. Trimming took off 0 bases at V and 0 bases at J, with 9 bases between the two ends. The CDR3 bases are TGTGCCAGCAGTTACTCGGCGGAAAGCTCCTACGAGCAGTACTTC. It yields the protein CASSYSAESSYEQYF.

This chain links TRBV6-5 with TRBJ2-4, with D possibly being TRBD1 (5 bases). The germline gives CDR1 MNHEY, CDR2 SVGAGI. Deletions cut 3 bases from V and 0 bases from J, with 9 bases between. The CDR3 covers 15 residues. The CDR3 reads CASSYGRVAKNIQYF. The CDR3 region has the DNA TGTGCCAGCAGTTATGGCAGGGTAGCCAAAAACATTCAGTACTTC.

The chain links TRBV3-1 to TRBJ2-7, with 8 bases identical to TRBD2. The junction had 4 bases not matched to a gene; V was cut back by 4 bases and J by 2 bases. The CDR3 consists of 14 residues. Germline V gene lookup returns CDR1 LGHDT and CDR2 YNNKEL (reference sequence). For the CDR3, the DNA is TGTGCCAGCAGCCCGGGACTAGTTACCTACGAGCAGTACTTC. Protein: CASSPGLVTYEQYF.

The chain uses TRBV21-1 and TRBJ2-7. TRBV21-1 is tagged as a pseudogene. The CDR3 loop spans 15 amino acids. The CDR3 nucleotides are TGTGCCAGCAGCAAAGGCAGCGGGAGCGTCTACGAGCAGTACTTC. Translating it yields CASSKGSGSVYEQYF.

This clonotype was found a few times. The junction shows a germline mismatch at one end, possibly a read error. The chain employs TRBV13 and TRBJ2-5; either TRBD1 or TRBD2 may fit D (5 bases each). The DNA end lines up better with TRBJ2-1; the J call may be wrong. From germline, CDR1 is PRHDT and CDR2 FYEKMQ (reference sequence). CDR3 length equals 14 residues. CDR3 loop: CASGFRDPYNEQFF. CDR3 bases: TGTGCCAGCGGCTTCCGGGACCCTTACAATGAGCAGTTCTTC.